This TCR beta chain was retrieved from a study of T-cell reconstitution after alpha-beta-depleted transplantation in children (dated by TCRdb to 2015 to 2016). At the level of the whole study: Using TCR repertoire profiling, the study quantitatively followed how T-cell immune reconstitution unfolded in children after TCRalphabeta/CD19-depleted allogeneic hematopoietic cell transplantation. Overall study results and their limits: In some patients, high TCRbeta diversity at day 60 was attributed to recipient T cells and intrathymic progenitors that had survived conditioning. Over subsequent months, a decline in hyperexpanded clone frequencies was noted, and after one year, T-cell counts and TCRbeta diversity were mostly ascribed to newly produced T cells. The apparently early recovery of alphabetaT-cell counts about two months after transplant reportedly depended on only several hundred rapidly expanded clones that came from non-depleted graft cells.

The germline V and J ends show losses of 3 bases and 4 bases respectively, and no gene match explains 6 bases of the junction. From its cysteine to its phenylalanine, the CDR3 spans 15 amino acids. Only the CDR3 portion is preserved as DNA: 45 bases, with reading frame beginning at the first base. The germline V gene sets CDR1 to LGHNA and CDR2 to YSLEER. The treatment or condition label corresponds to: allogeneic hematopoietic cell transplantation with graft depleted of TCRalphabeta T cells and CD19 B cells. The transplant recipients were children given TCRalphabeta/CD19-depleted allogeneic hematopoietic cell grafts. The library was made by PCR. Sequencing took place on an Illumina HiSeq 2500. To normalize quantification of the TCRbeta repertoire, the TCR libraries were built with molecular barcoding that relied on unique molecular identifiers. TCRdb's own reprocessing of the public reads used fastp at Q25 and MiXCR and kept productive beta chains. Rows with a matching CDR3 protein are joined into one entry that keeps the most common DNA and genes. A total of around 370,000 distinct CDR3 sequences appear in this sample, about a sixth of them only once. The ten largest make up around 38% of the sample.

Of note for this clonotype: Its antigen has not been determined. The input lacks base qualities; no much larger clone sits a single base away.

Recombination linked TRBV4-3 to TRBJ2-7; TRBD1 matches 10 bases in the middle. The TCR was taken from a male patient aged 2-10 years who had a stem cell transplant for acute lymphoblastic leukemia, so the T cells may come from the graft donor. The sequences come from PBMCs, mostly from graft donor cells, collected 360 days after TCRalphabeta/CD19-depleted stem cell transplant. The sequenced DNA is TGCGCCAGCAGCCAGCCGGGACAGGGGAGGTACGAGCAGTACTTC. Translated, this is CASSQPGQGRYEQYF.